This T cell receptor (beta chain) was observed in a study of cytomegalovirus exposure and HLA in healthy donors. Clones were sequenced by immunoSEQ multiplex PCR, and TCRdb holds only the in-frame ones, with some missing. The profile shows 170,000 or so clones, about 86% of them singletons. Germline V CDR1 and CDR2: SGHNT, YYREEE (reference sequence). The J segment lost 5 bases and the V segment lost 3 bases, leaving 11 bases of the junction unmatched. The CDR3 has 16 amino acids. Sample: PBMCs. The chain carries TRBV5-4 and TRBJ2-3; 8 bases fit TRBD2. The receptor comes from a woman aged 18-29 years in good health and CMV-seropositive. CDR3 sequence: CASSSPAGGRGDTQYF. The CDR3 DNA reads TGTGCCAGCAGCTCCCCCGCGGGGGGACGGGGAGATACGCAGTATTTT.